This paragraph reports one T cell receptor beta chain. Its target is not known. This record comes from a study of CD8 T cells in ankylosing spondylitis. Study-level results: Disease-linked clones had a CD8+ phenotype and relatively low frequency in peripheral blood. A motif in TCR beta, a set of under 10 highly homologous variants, appeared characteristic of ankylosing spondylitis blood. Matched synovial fluid from ankylosing spondylitis patients was reported to be enriched for disease-linked clones. A number of the motif variants had already been described in reactive arthritis synovial fluid and blood.

It was by quantitative 5'-RACE with molecular barcodes that TCR beta libraries were made. TCRdb ran MiXCR on the 5' RACE reads and lists one entry per CDR3 protein. The table shows some 400,000 distinct CDR3 sequences, with approximately 20% occurring only once. From germline, CDR1 is SNHLY and CDR2 FYNNEI. V was pared by 10 bases and J by 0 bases, with 12 bases between. CDR3 length: 14 amino acids. V usage is TRBV2 and J usage is TRBJ1-4; D ambiguous. The source is a male donor with ankylosing spondylitis. What was sequenced was blood, either unsorted or a sorted T cell fraction (not recorded which). The CDR3 sequence is CATKPGSTNEKLFF. The CDR3 DNA reads as TGTGCCACCAAACCGGGATCAACTAATGAAAAACTGTTTTTT. Complete variable domain (other parts from reference TRBV2 and TRBJ1-4): EPEVTQTPSHQVTQMGQEVILRCVPISNHLYFYWYRQILGQKVEFLVSFYNNEISEKSEIFDDQFSVERPDGSNFTLKIRSTKLEDSAMYFCATKPGSTNEKLFFGSGTQLSVL.